This entry concerns a single TCR beta chain. What it recognizes is unknown. Trimming left V 4 bases short and J 3 bases short, with 13 bases between. Germline CDR1 SEHNR, CDR2 FQNEAQ (reference sequence). CDR3 length: 15 amino acids. The sample comes from a study of memory CD4+ T cells and cytomegalovirus serostatus. Profiling relied on immunoSEQ multiplex PCR, and the TCRdb table lists in-frame clones only, not all of them. The data contain about 52,000 clones, approximately 80% of them singletons. Overall study results and limits: Suggested: most of the CMV-linked TCR signature lies in CD4+ memory cells. CMV serostatus prediction reached median AUC 0.95, or 0.91 with US-trained model. CD4+ memory repertoires contained 67 of 164 reported CMV TCRbeta sequences.

Single viable CD3+CD4+CD8-CD45RO+ cells were sorted as the memory CD4+ T cells. CMV serostatus came from serum IgG against pp150, pp28, p38, p52. This sequence was found in an adult in good health and CMV-seropositive. The rearrangement joins TRBV7-9 to TRBJ2-1, with no clear D. The material sequenced was memory CD4+ T cells from blood. The CDR3 nucleotides are TGTGCCAGCAGCTCCTACTATGTTAACTACAATGAGCAGTTCTTC. It yields the protein CASSSYYVNYNEQFF.